A selection of T cell receptor beta chains follows, all from one sample in a study of CD8 T cells in Susac syndrome. Each CDR3 protein is one row after TCRdb ran MiXCR on the immunoSEQ multiplex PCR reads. The table shows about 190,000 distinct CDR3 sequences, with around 95% occurring only once. Sequencing was done on a sample of CD4+ T cells from PBMCs. Source of these receptors: a human donor with Susac syndrome. Each CDR3 is given with its conserved first and last residue. The D gene is left open where the match is weak. The listing skips clone size in some rows; elsewhere it reads once, few, many or a size class.

>TRBV29-1|TRBJ2-2|14|.|.
CSVARTANTGELFF
TGCAGCGTTGCCCGGACAGCGAACACCGGGGAGCTGTTTTTT
>TRBV9|TRBJ2-5|17|.|.
CASSVAQRWDGKETQYF
TGTGCCAGCAGCGTAGCTCAAAGGTGGGACGGGAAAGAGACCCAGTACTTC
>TRBV20-1|TRBJ1-3|15|.|.
CSARDGRGSGNTIYF
TGCAGTGCTAGAGATGGTCGGGGCTCTGGAAACACCATATATTTT
>TRBV12-5|TRBJ2-2|14|.|.
CASGLVLFTGELFF
TGTGCTAGTGGTTTGGTATTATTCACCGGGGAGCTGTTTTTT
>TRBV20-1|TRBJ1-1|15|.|.
CSASPPDSGDTEAFF
TGCAGTGCTAGCCCACCAGACAGCGGGGACACTGAAGCTTTCTTT
>TRBV6-2/TRBV6-3|TRBJ2-5|16|TRBD1|once
CASRRSHRGGQETQYF
TGTGCCAGCAGGCGCTCCCACAGGGGCGGGCAAGAGACCCAGTACTTC
>TRBV5-6|TRBJ1-6|14|.|.
CASSLDRVPSPLHF
TGTGCCAGCAGCTTGGACAGGGTCCCCTCACCCCTCCACTTT
>TRBV12-3/TRBV12-4|TRBJ1-1|13|.|.
CASIQTLNTEAFF
TGTGCCAGCATCCAGACACTGAACACTGAAGCTTTCTTT
>TRBV29-1|TRBJ1-2|12|.|.
CSVKPQGNGYTF
TGCAGCGTCAAACCTCAGGGGAACGGCTACACCTTC
>TRBV30|TRBJ2-5|13|.|.
CAWSHGLQETQYF
TGTGCCTGGAGCCACGGACTACAAGAGACCCAGTACTTC
>TRBV12-3/TRBV12-4|TRBJ1-5|14|.|.
CASGLGGNGQPQHF
TGTGCCAGCGGGCTTGGGGGGAATGGGCAGCCCCAGCATTTT
>TRBV25-1|TRBJ1-4|13|TRBD1|.
CASMDREGEKLFF
TGTGCCAGCATGGACAGGGAGGGCGAAAAACTGTTTTTT
>TRBV7-2|TRBJ2-7|14|.|.
CASSLSASSYEQYF
TGTGCCAGCAGCTTATCCGCCAGCTCCTACGAGCAGTACTTC
>TRBV20-1|TRBJ2-2|16|.|.
CSARAWRGEDTGELFF
TGCAGTGCTAGGGCTTGGAGGGGGGAAGACACCGGGGAGCTGTTTTTT
>TRBV27|TRBJ1-2|15|.|.
CASTPSGSSNYGYTF
TGTGCCAGCACCCCCAGCGGGTCGTCGAACTATGGCTACACCTTC
>TRBV20-1|TRBJ2-7|13|.|.
CSARVPTSMEQYF
TGCAGTGCTAGAGTCCCCACTTCGATGGAGCAGTACTTC
>TRBV7-2|TRBJ2-5|15|TRBD1|.
CASSLDRGRGETQYF
TGTGCCAGCAGCTTGGACAGGGGGCGAGGGGAGACCCAGTACTTC
>TRBV7-8|TRBJ2-3|17|TRBD2|.
CASSFLPSGGFTDTQYF
TGTGCCAGCAGCTTCCTCCCTAGCGGGGGATTCACAGATACGCAGTATTTT
>TRBV12-3/TRBV12-4|TRBJ2-7|14|TRBD2|.
CASNIAGGPCEQYF
TGTGCCAGCAATATAGCGGGGGGGCCTTGTGAGCAGTACTTC
>TRBV27|TRBJ1-2|13|.|.
CASSLSGYYGYTF
TGTGCCAGCAGTTTAAGTGGGTATTATGGCTACACCTTC
>TRBV29-1|TRBJ1-4|14|TRBD1|once
CSVDRTGGKEKLFF
TGCAGCGTTGATCGTACAGGGGGCAAAGAAAAACTGTTTTTT
>TRBV6-2/TRBV6-3|TRBJ2-1|13|.|once
CASSYATPAVQFF
TGTGCCAGCAGTTACGCGACTCCGGCGGTGCAGTTCTTC
>TRBV6-5|TRBJ2-3|11|.|.
CASSYSGTQYF
TGTGCCAGCAGTTATTCGGGTACGCAGTATTTT
>TRBV11-2|TRBJ2-1|12|.|.
CASSSVNGEQFF
TGTGCCAGCAGCTCAGTTAACGGTGAGCAGTTCTTC
>TRBV7-9|TRBJ2-5|14|.|.
CASSLGGPQETQYF
TGTGCCAGCAGCTTAGGGGGTCCCCAAGAGACCCAGTACTTC
>TRBV2|TRBJ1-1|16|TRBD1|.
CASSDQRGTVNTEAFF
TGTGCCAGCAGTGATCAAAGAGGGACAGTGAACACTGAAGCTTTCTTT
>TRBV5-1|TRBJ2-6|15|.|.
CASSSESAGANVLTF
TGCGCCAGCAGCTCAGAATCTGCTGGGGCCAACGTCCTGACTTTC
>TRBV9|TRBJ1-6|15|.|.
CASSVVGGANSPLHF
TGTGCCAGCAGCGTAGTTGGGGGCGCGAATTCACCCCTCCACTTT
>TRBV20-1|TRBJ1-1|15|.|.
CSARGQVTLNTEAFF
TGCAGTGCTAGAGGACAGGTTACTCTGAACACTGAAGCTTTCTTT
>TRBV11-2|TRBJ2-1|12|.|.
CASSRSYNEQFF
TGTGCCAGCAGTCGAAGCTACAATGAGCAGTTCTTC
>TRBV5-1|TRBJ2-7|15|TRBD1|.
CASSYGTVGSYEQYF
TGCGCCAGCAGCTATGGGACAGTCGGCTCCTACGAGCAGTACTTC
>TRBV5-1|TRBJ2-3|16|TRBD2|.
CASSPNGLAVTDTQYF
TGCGCCAGCAGCCCCAATGGACTAGCAGTAACAGATACGCAGTATTTT
>TRBV30|TRBJ2-5|13|.|.
CAWSVRSAETQYF
TGTGCCTGGAGTGTAAGAAGCGCAGAGACCCAGTACTTC
>TRBV7-9|TRBJ2-5|15|TRBD1|.
CASSLWGQGGQTQYF
TGTGCCAGCAGCTTATGGGGACAGGGGGGACAGACCCAGTACTTC
>TRBV4-1|TRBJ2-7|14|TRBD1|.
CASSSTTGSLEQYF
TGCGCCAGCAGCTCAACGACAGGGTCGCTTGAGCAGTACTTC
>TRBV12-3/TRBV12-4|TRBJ1-1|14|.|.
CASSIGTGRTEAFF
TGTGCCAGCAGTATCGGGACGGGGAGGACTGAAGCTTTCTTT
>TRBV2|TRBJ2-5|16|TRBD2|.
CASSEIAGGFQETQYF
TGTGCCAGCAGTGAAATAGCGGGGGGGTTCCAAGAGACCCAGTACTTC
>TRBV4-2|TRBJ1-1|15|.|.
CASSQDAGWDTEAFF
TGTGCCAGCAGCCAAGATGCAGGCTGGGACACTGAAGCTTTCTTT
>TRBV5-1|TRBJ2-1|12|.|.
CASSFSLVEQFF
TGCGCCAGCAGCTTCTCGTTGGTCGAGCAGTTCTTC
>TRBV12-3/TRBV12-4|TRBJ2-3|14|.|once
CASSTGTPHETQYF
TGTGCCAGCAGCACCGGGACTCCGCATGAAACGCAGTATTTT
>TRBV28|TRBJ2-2|13|.|.
CASRIENTGELFF
TGTGCCAGCAGGATCGAGAACACCGGGGAGCTGTTTTTT
>TRBV30|TRBJ2-1|13|.|.
CAWSESSYNEQFF
TGTGCCTGGAGCGAGAGCTCCTACAATGAGCAGTTCTTC
>TRBV13|TRBJ2-1|15|.|.
CASSHLWSSYNEQFF
TGTGCCAGCAGCCACCTTTGGAGCTCCTACAATGAGCAGTTCTTC
>TRBV11-2|TRBJ1-6|15|.|.
CASSLDRAANSPLHF
TGTGCCAGCAGCTTAGATCGGGCAGCTAATTCACCCCTCCACTTT